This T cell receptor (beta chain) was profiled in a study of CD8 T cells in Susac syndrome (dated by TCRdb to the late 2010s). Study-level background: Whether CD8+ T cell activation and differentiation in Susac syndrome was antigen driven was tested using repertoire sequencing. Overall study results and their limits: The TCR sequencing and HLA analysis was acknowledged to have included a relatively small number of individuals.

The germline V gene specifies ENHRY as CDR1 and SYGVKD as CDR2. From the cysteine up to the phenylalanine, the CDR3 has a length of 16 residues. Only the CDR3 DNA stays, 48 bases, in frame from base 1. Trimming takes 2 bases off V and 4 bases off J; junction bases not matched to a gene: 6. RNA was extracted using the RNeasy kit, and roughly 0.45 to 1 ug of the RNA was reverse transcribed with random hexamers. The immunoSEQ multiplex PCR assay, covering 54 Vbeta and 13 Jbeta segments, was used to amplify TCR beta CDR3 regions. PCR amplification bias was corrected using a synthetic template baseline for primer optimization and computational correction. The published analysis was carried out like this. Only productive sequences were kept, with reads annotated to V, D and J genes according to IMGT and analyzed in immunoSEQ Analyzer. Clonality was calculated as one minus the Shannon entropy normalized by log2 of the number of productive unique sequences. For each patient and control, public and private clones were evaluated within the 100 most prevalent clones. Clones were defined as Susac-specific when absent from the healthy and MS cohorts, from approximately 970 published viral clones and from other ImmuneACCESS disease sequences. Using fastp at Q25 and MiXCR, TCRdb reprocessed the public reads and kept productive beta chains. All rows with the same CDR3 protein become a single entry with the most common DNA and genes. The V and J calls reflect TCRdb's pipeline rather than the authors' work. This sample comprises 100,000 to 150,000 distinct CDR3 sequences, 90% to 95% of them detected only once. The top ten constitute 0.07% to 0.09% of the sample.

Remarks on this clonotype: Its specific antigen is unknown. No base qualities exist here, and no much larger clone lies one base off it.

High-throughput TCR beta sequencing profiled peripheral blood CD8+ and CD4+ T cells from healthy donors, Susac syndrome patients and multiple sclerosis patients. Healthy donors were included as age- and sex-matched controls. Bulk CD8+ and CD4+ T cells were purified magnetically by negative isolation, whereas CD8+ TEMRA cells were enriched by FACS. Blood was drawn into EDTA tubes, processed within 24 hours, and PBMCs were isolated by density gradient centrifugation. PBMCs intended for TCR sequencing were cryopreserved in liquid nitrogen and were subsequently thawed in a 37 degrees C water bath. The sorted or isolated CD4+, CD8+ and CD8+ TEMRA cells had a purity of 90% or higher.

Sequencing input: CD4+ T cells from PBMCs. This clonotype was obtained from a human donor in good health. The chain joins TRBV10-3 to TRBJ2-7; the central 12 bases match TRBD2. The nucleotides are TGTGCCATCAGTGAGATTCGAACTAGCGGGAGGTACGAGCAGTACTTC. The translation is CAISEIRTSGRYEQYF.